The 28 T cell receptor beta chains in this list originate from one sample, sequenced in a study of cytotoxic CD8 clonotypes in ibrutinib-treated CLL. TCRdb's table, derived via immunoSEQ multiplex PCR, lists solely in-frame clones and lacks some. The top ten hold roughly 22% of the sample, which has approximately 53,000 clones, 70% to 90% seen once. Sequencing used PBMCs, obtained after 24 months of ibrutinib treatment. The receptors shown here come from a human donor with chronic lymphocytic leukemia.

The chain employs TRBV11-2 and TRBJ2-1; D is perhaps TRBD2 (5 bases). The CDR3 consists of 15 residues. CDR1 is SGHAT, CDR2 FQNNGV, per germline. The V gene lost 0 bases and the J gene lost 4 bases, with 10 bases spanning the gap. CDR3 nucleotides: TGTGCCAGCAGCTTAGAGCCTAGCAGATACAATGAGCAGTTCTTC. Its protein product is CASSLEPSRYNEQFF.

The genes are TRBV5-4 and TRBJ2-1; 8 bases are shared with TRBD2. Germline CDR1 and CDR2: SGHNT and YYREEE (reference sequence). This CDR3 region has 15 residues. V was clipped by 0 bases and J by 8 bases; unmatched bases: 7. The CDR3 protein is CASSLVGRAFDEQFF. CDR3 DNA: TGTGCCAGCAGCTTGGTCGGGAGGGCCTTCGATGAGCAGTTCTTC.

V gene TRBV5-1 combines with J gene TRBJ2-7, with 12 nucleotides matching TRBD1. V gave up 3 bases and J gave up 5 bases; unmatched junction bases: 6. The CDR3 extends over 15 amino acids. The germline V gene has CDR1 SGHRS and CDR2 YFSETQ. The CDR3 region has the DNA TGCGCCAGCAGCTCGGCCGGGACAGGGGGCGACGAGCAGTACTTC. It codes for CASSSAGTGGDEQYF.

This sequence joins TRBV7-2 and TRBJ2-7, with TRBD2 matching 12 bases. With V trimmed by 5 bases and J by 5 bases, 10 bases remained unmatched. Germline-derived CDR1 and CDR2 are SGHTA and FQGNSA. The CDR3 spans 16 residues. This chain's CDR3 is CASSRRLAGEPHEQYF. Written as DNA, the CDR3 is TGTGCCAGCAGCCGGCGACTAGCGGGAGAGCCCCACGAGCAGTACTTC. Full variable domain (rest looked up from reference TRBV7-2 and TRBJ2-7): GAGVSQSPSNKVTEKGKDVELRCDPISGHTALYWYRQSLGQGLEFLIYFQGNSAPDKSGLPSDRFSAERTGGSVSTLTIQRTQQEDSAVYLCASSRRLAGEPHEQYFGPGTRLTVT.

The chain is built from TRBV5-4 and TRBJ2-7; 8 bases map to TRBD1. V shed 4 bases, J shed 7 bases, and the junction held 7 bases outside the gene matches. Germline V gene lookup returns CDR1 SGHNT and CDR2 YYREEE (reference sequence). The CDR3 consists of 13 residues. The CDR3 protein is CASSVDRGGEQYF. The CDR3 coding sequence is TGTGCCAGCAGCGTAGACAGGGGTGGAGAGCAGTACTTC.

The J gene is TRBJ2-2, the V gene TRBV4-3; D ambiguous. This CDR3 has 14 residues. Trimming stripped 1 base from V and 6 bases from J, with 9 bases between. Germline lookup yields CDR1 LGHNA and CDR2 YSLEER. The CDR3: CASSQVGVPGELFF. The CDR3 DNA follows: TGCGCCAGCAGCCAAGTTGGAGTACCCGGGGAGCTGTTTTTT.

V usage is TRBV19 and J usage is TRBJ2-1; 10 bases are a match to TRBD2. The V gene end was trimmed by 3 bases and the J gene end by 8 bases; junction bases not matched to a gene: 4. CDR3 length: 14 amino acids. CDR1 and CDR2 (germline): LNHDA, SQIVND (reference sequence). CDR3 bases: TGTGCCAGTAGTATGGGACTAGCGTTAGATGAGCAGTTCTTC. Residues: CASSMGLALDEQFF.

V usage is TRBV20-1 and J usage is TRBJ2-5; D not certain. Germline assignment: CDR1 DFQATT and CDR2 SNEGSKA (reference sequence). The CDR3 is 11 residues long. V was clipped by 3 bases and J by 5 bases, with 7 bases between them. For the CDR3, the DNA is TGCAGTGCTAGGTTTGTGGAGACCCAGTACTTC. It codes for CSARFVETQYF.

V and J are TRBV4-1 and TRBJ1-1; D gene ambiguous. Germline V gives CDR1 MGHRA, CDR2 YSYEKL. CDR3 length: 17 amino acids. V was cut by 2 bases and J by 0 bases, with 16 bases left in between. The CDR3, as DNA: TGCGCCAGCAGCCAATTTCTCCCAGGTGGTATGAACACTGAAGCTTTCTTT. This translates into CASSQFLPGGMNTEAFF.

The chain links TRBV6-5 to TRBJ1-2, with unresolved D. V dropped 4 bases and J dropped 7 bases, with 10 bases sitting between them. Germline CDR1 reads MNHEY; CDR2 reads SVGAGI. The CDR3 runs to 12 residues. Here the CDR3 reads CASSSTTGGYTF. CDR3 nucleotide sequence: TGTGCCAGCAGTTCTACAACGGGTGGCTACACCTTC.

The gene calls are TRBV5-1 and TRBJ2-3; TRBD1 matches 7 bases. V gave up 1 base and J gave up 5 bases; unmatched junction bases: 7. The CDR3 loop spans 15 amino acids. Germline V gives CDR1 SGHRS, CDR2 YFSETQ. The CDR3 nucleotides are TGCGCCAGCAGCTTGCCGACAGGGATGGGAGATACGCAGTATTTT. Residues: CASSLPTGMGDTQYF.

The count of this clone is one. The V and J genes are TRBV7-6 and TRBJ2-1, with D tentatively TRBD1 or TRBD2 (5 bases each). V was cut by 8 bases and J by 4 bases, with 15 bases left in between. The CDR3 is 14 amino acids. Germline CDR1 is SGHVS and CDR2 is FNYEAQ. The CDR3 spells CASGASSFYNEQFF. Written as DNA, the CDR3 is TGTGCCAGCGGGGCTAGCTCCTTTTACAATGAGCAGTTCTTC.

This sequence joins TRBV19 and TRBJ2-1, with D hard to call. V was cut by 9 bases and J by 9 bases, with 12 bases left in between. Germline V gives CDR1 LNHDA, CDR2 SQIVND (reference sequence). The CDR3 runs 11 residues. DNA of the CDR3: TGTGCCAGCGCCGGGCTAACTGAGCAGTTCTTC. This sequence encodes CASAGLTEQFF.

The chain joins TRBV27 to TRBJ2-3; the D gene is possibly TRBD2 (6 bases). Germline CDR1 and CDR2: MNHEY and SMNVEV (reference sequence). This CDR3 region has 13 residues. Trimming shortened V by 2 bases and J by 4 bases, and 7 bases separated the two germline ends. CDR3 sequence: CASSLLAPDTQYF. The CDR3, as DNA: TGTGCCAGCAGTTTACTAGCGCCAGATACGCAGTATTTT.

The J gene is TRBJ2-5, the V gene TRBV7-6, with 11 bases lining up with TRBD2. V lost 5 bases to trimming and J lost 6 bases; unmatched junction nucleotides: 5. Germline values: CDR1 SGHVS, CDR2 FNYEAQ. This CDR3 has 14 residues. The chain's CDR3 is CASSPGTSGKTQYF. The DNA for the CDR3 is TGTGCCAGCAGCCCAGGGACTAGCGGAAAGACCCAGTACTTC.

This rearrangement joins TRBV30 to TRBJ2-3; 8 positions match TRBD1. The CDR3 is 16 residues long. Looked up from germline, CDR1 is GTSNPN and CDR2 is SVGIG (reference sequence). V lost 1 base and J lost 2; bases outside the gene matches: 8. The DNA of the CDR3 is TGTGCCTGGAGTGACAGCTCCAGGGGGCTCACAGATACGCAGTATTTT. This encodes CAWSDSSRGLTDTQYF.

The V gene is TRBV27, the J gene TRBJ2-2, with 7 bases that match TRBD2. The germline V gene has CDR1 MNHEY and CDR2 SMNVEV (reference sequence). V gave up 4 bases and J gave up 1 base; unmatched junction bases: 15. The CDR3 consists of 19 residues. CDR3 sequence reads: CASSSIPPGVAGNTGELFF. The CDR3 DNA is TGTGCCAGCAGTTCCATACCTCCGGGAGTAGCGGGGAACACCGGGGAGCTGTTTTTT.

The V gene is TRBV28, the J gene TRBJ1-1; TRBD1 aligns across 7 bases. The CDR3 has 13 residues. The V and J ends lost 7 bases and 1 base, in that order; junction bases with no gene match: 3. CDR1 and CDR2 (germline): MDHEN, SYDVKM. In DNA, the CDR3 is TGTGCCAGCACCTCAGGGGGGAACACTGAAGCTTTCTTT. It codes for CASTSGGNTEAFF.

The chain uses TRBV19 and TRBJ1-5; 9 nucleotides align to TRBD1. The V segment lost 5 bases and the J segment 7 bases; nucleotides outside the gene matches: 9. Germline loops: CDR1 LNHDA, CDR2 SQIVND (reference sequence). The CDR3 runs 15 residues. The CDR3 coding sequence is TGTGCCAGTAGTGGCCCTGGACAGGGGAACCAGCCCCAGCATTTT. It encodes CASSGPGQGNQPQHF.

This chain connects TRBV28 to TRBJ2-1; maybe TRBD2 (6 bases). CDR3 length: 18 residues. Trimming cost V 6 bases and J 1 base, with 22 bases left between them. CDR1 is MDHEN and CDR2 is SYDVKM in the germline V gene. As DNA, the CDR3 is TGTGCCAGCAGGAACTTAGGGGCTAGCGTTCGATCCTACAATGAGCAGTTCTTC. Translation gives CASRNLGASVRSYNEQFF.

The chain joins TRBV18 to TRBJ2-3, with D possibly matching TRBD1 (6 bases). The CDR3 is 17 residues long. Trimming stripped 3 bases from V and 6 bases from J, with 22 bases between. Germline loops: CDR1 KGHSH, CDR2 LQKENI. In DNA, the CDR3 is TGTGCCAGCTCACCCCCAAGGGCAGGGGAAAGTGAGGATACGCAGTATTTT. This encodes CASSPPRAGESEDTQYF.

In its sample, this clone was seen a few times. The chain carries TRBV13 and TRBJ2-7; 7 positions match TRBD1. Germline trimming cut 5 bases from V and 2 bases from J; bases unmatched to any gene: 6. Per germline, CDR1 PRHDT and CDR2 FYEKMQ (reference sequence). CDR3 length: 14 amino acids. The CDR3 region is CASSREDRAYEQYF. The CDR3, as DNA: TGTGCCAGCAGCCGGGAAGACAGGGCCTACGAGCAGTACTTC.

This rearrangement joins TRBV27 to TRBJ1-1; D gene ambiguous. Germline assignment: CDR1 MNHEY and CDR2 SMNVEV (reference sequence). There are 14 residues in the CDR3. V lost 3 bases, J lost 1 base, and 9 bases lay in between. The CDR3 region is CASSFGGQNTEAFF. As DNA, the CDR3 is TGTGCCAGCAGTTTCGGTGGGCAGAACACTGAAGCTTTCTTT.

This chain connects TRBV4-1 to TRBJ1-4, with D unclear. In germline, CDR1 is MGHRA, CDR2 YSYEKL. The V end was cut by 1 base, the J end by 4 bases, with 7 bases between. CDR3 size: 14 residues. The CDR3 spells CASSQVGSNEKLFF. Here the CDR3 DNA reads TGCGCCAGCAGCCAAGTGGGAAGTAATGAAAAACTGTTTTTT.

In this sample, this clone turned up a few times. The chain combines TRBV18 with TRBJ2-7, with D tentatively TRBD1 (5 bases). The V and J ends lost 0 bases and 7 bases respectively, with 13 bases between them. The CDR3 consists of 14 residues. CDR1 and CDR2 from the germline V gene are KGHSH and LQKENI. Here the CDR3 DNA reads TGTGCCAGCTCACCACCGGCCAGCCCAGGGGAGCAGTACTTC. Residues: CASSPPASPGEQYF.

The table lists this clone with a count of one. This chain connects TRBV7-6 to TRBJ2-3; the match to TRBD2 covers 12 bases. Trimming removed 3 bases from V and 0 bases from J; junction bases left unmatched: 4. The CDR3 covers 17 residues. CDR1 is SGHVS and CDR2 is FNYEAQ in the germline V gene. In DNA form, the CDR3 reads TGTGCCAGCAGCTTGACTAGCGGGAGCCTTAGCACAGATACGCAGTATTTT. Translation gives CASSLTSGSLSTDTQYF.

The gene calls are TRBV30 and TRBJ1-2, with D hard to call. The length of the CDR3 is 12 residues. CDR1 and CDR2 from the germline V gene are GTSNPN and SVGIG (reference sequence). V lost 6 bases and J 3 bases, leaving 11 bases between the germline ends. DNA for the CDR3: TGTGCCTGCACCCCCACGGACTATGGCTACACCTTC. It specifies CACTPTDYGYTF.

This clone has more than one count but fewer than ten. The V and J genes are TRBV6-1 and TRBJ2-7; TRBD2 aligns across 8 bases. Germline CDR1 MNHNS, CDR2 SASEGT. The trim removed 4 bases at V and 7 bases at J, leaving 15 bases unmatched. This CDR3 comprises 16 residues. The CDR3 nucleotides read TGTGCCAGCAGTGGAGTCCGGGACGGGAGGGTTGGGGAGCAGTACTTC. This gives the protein CASSGVRDGRVGEQYF.